This is a list of T cell receptor beta chains from one sample in a study of response to subunit inactivated influenza vaccine. TCRdb redid the calling of the RT-PCR reads with MiXCR, one entry per CDR3 protein. The sample has around 200,000 distinct CDR3 sequences, around 12% seen once; the top ten hold about 31%. This sample also belongs to another study, concerning T cells expressing NK-cell markers.

The specimen comprised CD8+ T cells sorted from PBMCs, sampled roughly 12 days after vaccination. Receptors originate from a man aged 45-65 years who received an inactivated influenza vaccine. CDR3s include the opening cysteine and the closing phenylalanine or tryptophan. Clone size is shown for a subset of rows, as once, few, many or a class of expanded clone.

clone size	V gene	J gene	CDR3 protein
few	TRBV27	TRBJ2-2	CASSSTQGISNTGELFF
NA	TRBV7-9	TRBJ2-1	CASSGGFHEQFF
few	TRBV12-3/TRBV12-4	TRBJ1-5	CASSTGTGAQPQHF
NA	TRBV15	TRBJ2-7	CATSLYYEQYF
NA	TRBV12-3/TRBV12-4	TRBJ2-1	CASSLVSGAHNEQFF
NA	TRBV28	TRBJ1-1	CASSLHRGTEAFF
NA	TRBV29-1	TRBJ2-7	CSVETGTEYYEQYF
NA	TRBV28	TRBJ2-1	CASSDPGTSGRGAYNEQFF
NA	TRBV28	TRBJ1-3	CASSFLQVSGNTIYF
NA	TRBV12-3/TRBV12-4	TRBJ1-1	CASSPNRVGTEAFF
NA	TRBV7-9	TRBJ2-1	CASSSSLVGEQFF
NA	TRBV7-9	TRBJ2-5	CASSLEQGAETQYF
few	TRBV3-1	TRBJ1-5	CASSQDVGNQPQHF
many	TRBV28	TRBJ2-1	CASSSGQGIMSSYNEQFF
NA	TRBV28	TRBJ2-7	CASRGQGWDEQYF
many	TRBV29-1	TRBJ2-5	CSVLGETQYF
NA	TRBV20-1	TRBJ2-7	CSATEILVNEQYF